The present T cell receptor (beta chain) was sequenced within a study of beta chain features in type 1 diabetes. Looked up from germline, CDR1 is SGDLS and CDR2 is YYNGEE. The ends lost 0 bases at V and 5 bases at J; junction bases unmatched: 8. CDR3 length: 16 amino acids. Study findings and constraints: Across all four CD4+ subsets, people with type 1 diabetes showed modestly shorter TCRB CDR3s.

Investigators reverse transcribed all isolated RNA, so they sequenced expressed TCRB transcripts. Assay used: immunoSEQ multiplex PCR; TCRdb lists only in-frame clones, some missing. The sample records roughly 500,000 clones, over 10% being singletons. This clone came up a few times. The antigen is not known. The clonotype comes from a woman between 18 and 29 years old in good health. What was sequenced was naive CD4+ T cells from blood. V and J are TRBV9 and TRBJ2-3; 8 nucleotides agree with TRBD2. The CDR3 sequence is CASSVGNAGGQDTQYF. CDR3 DNA: TGTGCCAGCAGCGTAGGGAACGCGGGGGGCCAAGATACGCAGTATTTT.